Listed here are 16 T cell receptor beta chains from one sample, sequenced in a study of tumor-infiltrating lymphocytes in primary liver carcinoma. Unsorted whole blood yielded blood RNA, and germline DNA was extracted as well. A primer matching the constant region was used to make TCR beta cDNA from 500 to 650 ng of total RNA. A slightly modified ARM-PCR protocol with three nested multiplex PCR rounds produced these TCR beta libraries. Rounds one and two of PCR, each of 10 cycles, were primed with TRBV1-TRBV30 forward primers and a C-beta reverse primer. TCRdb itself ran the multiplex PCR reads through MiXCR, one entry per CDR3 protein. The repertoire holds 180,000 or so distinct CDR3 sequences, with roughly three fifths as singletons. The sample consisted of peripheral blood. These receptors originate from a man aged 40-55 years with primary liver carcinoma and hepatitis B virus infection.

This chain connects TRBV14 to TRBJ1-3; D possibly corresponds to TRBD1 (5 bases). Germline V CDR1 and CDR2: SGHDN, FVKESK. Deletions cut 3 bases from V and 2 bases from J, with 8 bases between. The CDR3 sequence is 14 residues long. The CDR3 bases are TGTGCCAGCAGCCATTTAGGGGCTGGAAACACCATATATTTT. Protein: CASSHLGAGNTIYF. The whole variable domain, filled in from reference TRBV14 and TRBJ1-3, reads EAGVTQFPSHSVIEKGQTVTLRCDPISGHDNLYWYRRVMGKEIKFLLHFVKESKQDESGMPNNRFLAERTGGTYSTLKVQPAELEDSGVYFCASSHLGAGNTIYFGEGSWLTVV.

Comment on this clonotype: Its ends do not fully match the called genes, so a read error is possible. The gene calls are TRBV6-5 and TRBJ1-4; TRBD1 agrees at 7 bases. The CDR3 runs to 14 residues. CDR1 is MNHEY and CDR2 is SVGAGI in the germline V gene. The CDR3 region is CVSSGTAYNEKLFF. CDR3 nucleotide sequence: TGTGTCAGCAGTGGGACAGCCTATAATGAAAAACTGTTTTTT.

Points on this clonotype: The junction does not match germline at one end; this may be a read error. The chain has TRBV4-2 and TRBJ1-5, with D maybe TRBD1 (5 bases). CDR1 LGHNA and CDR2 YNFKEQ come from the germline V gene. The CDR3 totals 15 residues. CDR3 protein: CASSQTGGSNLPQHF. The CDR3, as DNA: TGTGCCAGCAGCCAGACTGGGGGTAGCAATCTGCCCCAGCATTTT.

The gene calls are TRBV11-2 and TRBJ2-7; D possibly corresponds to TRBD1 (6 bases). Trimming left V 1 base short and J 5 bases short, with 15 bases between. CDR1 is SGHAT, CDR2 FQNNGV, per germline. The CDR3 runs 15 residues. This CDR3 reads CASSLVTGITDEQYF. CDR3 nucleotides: TGTGCCAGCAGCTTAGTTACAGGGATTACTGACGAGCAGTACTTC.

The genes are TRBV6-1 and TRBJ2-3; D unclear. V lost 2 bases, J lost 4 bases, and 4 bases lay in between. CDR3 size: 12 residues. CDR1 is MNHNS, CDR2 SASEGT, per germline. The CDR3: CASSEWADTQYF. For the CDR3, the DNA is TGTGCCAGCAGTGAATGGGCAGATACGCAGTATTTT.

The CDR3 protein is CAGTWTGLIGYTQYF. The CDR3 coding sequence is TGTGCCGGCACCTGGACAGGGTTGATTGGATATACGCAGTATTTT. This sequence joins TRBV6-1 and TRBJ2-3; 8 bases agree with TRBD1. Germline V gene lookup returns CDR1 MNHNS and CDR2 SASEGT. This CDR3 has 15 residues. V dropped 11 bases and J dropped 7; count of bases not matched to a gene: 17.

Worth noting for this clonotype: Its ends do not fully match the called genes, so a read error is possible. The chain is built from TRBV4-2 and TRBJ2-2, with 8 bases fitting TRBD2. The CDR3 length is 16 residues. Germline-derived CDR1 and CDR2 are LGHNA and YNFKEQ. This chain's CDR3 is CASSQELAANTGELCF. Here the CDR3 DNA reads TGTGCCAGCAGCCAAGAACTAGCGGCGAACACCGGGGAGCTGTGTTTT.

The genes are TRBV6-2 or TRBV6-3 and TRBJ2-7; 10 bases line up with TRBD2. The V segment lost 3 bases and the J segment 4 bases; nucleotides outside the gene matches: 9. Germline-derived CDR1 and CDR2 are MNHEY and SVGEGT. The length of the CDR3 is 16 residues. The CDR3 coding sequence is TGTGCCAGCAGTTATTCTAGCGGGAGATCAAGGTACGAGCAGTACTTC. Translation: CASSYSSGRSRYEQYF.

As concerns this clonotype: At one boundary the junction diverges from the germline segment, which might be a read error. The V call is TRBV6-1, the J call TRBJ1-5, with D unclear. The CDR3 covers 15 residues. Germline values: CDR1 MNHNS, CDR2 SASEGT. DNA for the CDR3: TGTGTCAGCAGTTTCGTGGGAGATAGCGATCAGCCCCAGCATTTT. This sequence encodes CVSSFVGDSDQPQHF.

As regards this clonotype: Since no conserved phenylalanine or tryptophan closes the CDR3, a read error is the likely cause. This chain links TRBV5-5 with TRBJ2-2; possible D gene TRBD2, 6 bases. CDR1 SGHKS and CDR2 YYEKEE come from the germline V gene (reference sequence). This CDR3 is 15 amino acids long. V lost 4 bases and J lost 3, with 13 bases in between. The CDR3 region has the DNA TGTGCCAGCAGCCCAACTAGCCAGGACACCGGGGAGCTGTTTCTT. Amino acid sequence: CASSPTSQDTGELFL.

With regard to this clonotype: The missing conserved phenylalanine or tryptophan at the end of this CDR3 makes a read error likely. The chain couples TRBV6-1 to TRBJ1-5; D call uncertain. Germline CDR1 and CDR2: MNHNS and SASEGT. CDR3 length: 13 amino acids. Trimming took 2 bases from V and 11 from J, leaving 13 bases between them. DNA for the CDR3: TGTGCCAGCAGTGAATCGAAAATGCAGTCCCAGCATTAT. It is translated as CASSESKMQSQHY.

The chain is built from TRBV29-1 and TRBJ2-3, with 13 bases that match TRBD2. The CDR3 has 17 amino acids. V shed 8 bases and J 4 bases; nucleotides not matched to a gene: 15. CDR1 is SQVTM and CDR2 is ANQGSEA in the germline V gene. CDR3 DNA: TGCAGCTTATCCGGACTAGCGGGAGATTTGGGCTCAGATACGCAGTATTTT. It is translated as CSLSGLAGDLGSDTQYF.

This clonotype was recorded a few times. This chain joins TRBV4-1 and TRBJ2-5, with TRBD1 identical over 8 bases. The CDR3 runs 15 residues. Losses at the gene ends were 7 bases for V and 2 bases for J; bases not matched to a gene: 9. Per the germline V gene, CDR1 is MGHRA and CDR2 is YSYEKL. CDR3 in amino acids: CASTENTGGQETQYF. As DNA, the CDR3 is TGCGCCAGCACCGAGAATACAGGGGGTCAAGAGACCCAGTACTTC.

CDR3 coding DNA: TGTGCCAGCAGTGCTTCACCGGGACAGGGGCGGCAGCCCCAGCATTTT. Its translation is CASSASPGQGRQPQHF. The genes are TRBV28 and TRBJ1-5, with TRBD1 identical over 10 bases. J lost 7 bases, V lost 5 bases, and 11 bases had no gene match. CDR3 length: 16 residues. Germline V lookup: CDR1 MDHEN, CDR2 SYDVKM. The full variable domain, its missing parts supplied by reference TRBV28 and TRBJ1-5, is DVKVTQSSRYLVKRTGEKVFLECVQDMDHENMFWYRQDPGLGLRLIYFSYDVKMKEKGDIPEGYSVSREKKERFSLILESASTNQTSMYLCASSASPGQGRQPQHFGDGTRLSIL.

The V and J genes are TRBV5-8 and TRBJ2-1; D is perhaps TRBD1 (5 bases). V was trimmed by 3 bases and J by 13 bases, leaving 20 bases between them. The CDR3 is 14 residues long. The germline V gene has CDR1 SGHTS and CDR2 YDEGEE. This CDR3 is CASSSTVWGNGQFF. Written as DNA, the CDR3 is TGTGCCAGCAGCTCCACGGTGTGGGGCAATGGCCAGTTCTTC.

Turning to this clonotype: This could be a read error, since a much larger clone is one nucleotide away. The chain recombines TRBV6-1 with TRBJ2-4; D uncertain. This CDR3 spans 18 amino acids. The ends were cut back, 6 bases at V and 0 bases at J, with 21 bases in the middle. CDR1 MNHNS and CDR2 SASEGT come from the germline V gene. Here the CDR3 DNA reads TGTGCCAGCAGGCCGACATGCGGAACTGTTCAAGCCAAAAACATTCAGTACTTC. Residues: CASRPTCGTVQAKNIQYF.